This TCR beta chain appears in the sequencing data of a study of blood T cell repertoires in COVID-19. Study summary: Acute and convalescent COVID-19 specimens originated in the United States, Italy and Spain. From T cells, B-cell-depleted T cells, or PBMCs came the material, which was cDNA or gDNA.

As handled by the study authors: Amplification of reference gene primers was used by the study to estimate nucleated cell counts. Some clones are missing from TCRdb's copy, which holds only in-frame ones; the method was immunoSEQ multiplex PCR. V and J calls and clone size are as listed in that table; D and trimming were resolved from the DNA. The top ten hold 4.5% to 7.5% of the sample, which has 200,000 or so clones, around 86% seen once. This clone was recorded a few times. The V gene end was trimmed by 4 bases and the J gene end by 7 bases; junction bases not matched to a gene: 3. This CDR3 has 15 amino acids. Germline CDR1 reads SGDLS; CDR2 reads YYNGEE.

The sequencing sample was made of peripheral blood. The sequence was obtained from a man aged 80 or over with acute or convalescent COVID-19. The genes are TRBV9 and TRBJ2-1, with 15 nucleotides matching TRBD2. The CDR3 loop reads CASSPGLAGGNEQFF. For the CDR3, the DNA is TGTGCCAGCAGCCCGGGACTAGCGGGAGGTAATGAGCAGTTCTTC.